This TCR beta chain was identified during a study of T-cell reconstitution after alpha-beta-depleted transplantation in children. This clonotype was counted between two and nine times. What it binds is unknown. Unique molecular identifiers were incorporated into the prepared TCRbeta library. Via MiXCR, TCRdb re-called the PCR reads, giving one row per CDR3 protein. The data show about 500,000 distinct CDR3 sequences, 11% seen once. General study points: The origin of alpha-beta T cells about two months after transplant was reportedly several hundred expanded graft clones. From surviving recipient T cells and thymic progenitors came the high day-60 TCRbeta diversity observed in some patients.

Germline lookup yields CDR1 LGHNA and CDR2 YNFKEQ. The CDR3 extends over 17 amino acids. V gave up 0 bases and J gave up 0 bases, with 12 bases separating them. This chain joins TRBV4-2 and TRBJ1-3; D not resolved. This clonotype was obtained from a female patient between 2 and 15 years old who had a stem cell transplant for aplastic anemia, so the T cells may come from the graft donor. The source was PBMCs, mostly from graft donor cells, collected 180 days after TCRalphabeta/CD19-depleted stem cell transplant. CDR3 in amino acids: CASSQDGWGHSGNTIYF. The CDR3 DNA follows: TGTGCCAGCAGCCAAGATGGATGGGGTCACTCTGGAAACACCATATATTTT.